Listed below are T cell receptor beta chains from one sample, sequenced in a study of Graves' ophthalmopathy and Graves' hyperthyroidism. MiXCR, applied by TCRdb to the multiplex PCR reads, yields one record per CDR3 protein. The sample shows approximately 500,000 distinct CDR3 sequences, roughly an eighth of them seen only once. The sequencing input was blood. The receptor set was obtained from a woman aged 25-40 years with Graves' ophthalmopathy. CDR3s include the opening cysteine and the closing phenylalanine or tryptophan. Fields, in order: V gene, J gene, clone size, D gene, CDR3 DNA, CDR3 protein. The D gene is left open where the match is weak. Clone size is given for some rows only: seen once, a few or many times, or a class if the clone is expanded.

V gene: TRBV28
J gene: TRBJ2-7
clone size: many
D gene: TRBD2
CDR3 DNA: TGTGCCAGCAGCCGACTAGCGGGAGGCCGCGAGCAGTACTTC
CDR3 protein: CASSRLAGGREQYF

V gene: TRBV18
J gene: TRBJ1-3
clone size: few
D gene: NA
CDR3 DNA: TGTGCCAGCTCACCACTCGGGCGCCTGGCCTCTGGAAACACCATATATTTT
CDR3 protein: CASSPLGRLASGNTIYF

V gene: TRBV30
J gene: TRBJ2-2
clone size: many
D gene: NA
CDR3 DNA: TGTGCCTGGAGTGTAGACCCTAGGAACACCGGGGAGCTGTTTTTT
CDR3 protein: CAWSVDPRNTGELFF

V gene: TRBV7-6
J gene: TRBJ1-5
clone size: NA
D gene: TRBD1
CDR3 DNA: TGTGCCAGCAGCTTGGCGACAGGGGGATTCAATCAGCCCCAGCATTTT
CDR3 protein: CASSLATGGFNQPQHF

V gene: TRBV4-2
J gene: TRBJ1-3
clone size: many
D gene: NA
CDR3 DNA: TGTGCCAGCAGCCAAGATCGGGGGTTCTCTGGAAACACCATATATTTT
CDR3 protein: CASSQDRGFSGNTIYF

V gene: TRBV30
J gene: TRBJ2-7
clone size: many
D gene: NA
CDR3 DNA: TGTGCCTGGAGTGTACGTCAGGGGGGCTACGAGCAGTACTTC
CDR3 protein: CAWSVRQGGYEQYF

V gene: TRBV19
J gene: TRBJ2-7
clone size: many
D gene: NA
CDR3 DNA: TGTGCCAGTAGTACTCGGACCAAAACCGGCGAGCAGTACTTC
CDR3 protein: CASSTRTKTGEQYF

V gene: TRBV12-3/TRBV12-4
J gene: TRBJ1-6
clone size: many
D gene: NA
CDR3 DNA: TGTGCCAGCAGCCCCAAATCCTATAATTCACCCCTCCACTTT
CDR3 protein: CASSPKSYNSPLHF

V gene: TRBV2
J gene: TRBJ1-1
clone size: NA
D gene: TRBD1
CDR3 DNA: TGTGCCAGTGACGGGACAGGGGTGCTCGGTACCGGGGACACTGAAGCTTTCTTT
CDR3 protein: CASDGTGVLGTGDTEAFF

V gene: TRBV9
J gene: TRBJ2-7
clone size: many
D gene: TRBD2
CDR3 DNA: TGTGCCAGCAGCGTCGGCGAGACTAGCGGGACGGCGGAGCAGTACTTC
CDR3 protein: CASSVGETSGTAEQYF

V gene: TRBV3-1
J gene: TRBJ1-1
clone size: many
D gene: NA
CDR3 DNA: TGTGCCAGCAGTCCCACGGCACGGATGATGAACACTGAAGCTTTCTTT
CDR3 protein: CASSPTARMMNTEAFF

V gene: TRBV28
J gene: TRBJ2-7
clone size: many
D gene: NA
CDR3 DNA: TGTGCCAGCAAGCTAACTCAGGGGCGACACGAGCAGTACTTC
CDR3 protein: CASKLTQGRHEQYF

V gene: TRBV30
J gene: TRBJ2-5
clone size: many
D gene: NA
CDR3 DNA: TGTGCCCACAATGGAACGTCTAGTCGTGGGCAAGAGACCCAGTACTTC
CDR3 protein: CAHNGTSSRGQETQYF

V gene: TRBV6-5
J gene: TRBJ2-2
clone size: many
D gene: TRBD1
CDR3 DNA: TGTGCCAGCAGTTCCCCGGGACAGTCAAACACCGGGGAGCTGTTTTTT
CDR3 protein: CASSSPGQSNTGELFF

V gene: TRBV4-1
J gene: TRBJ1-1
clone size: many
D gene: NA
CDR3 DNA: TGCGCCAGCAGCCAAGTGTGGACGGGGGGCACTGAAGCTTTCTTT
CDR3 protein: CASSQVWTGGTEAFF

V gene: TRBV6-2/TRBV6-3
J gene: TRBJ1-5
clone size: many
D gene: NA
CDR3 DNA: TGTGCCAGCAGTAGGGGGGTGTATAGCAATCAGCCCCAGCATTTT
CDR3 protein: CASSRGVYSNQPQHF

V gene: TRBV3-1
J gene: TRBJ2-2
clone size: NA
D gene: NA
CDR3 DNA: TGTGCCAGCAGCCATGGAGGGACAGTAGACACCGGGGAGCTGTTTTTT
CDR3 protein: CASSHGGTVDTGELFF

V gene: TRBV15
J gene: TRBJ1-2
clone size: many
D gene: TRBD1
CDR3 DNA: TGTGCCACCAGCAGAGACTCCCTGGACAGGTCCGGGGGCTACACCTTC
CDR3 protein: CATSRDSLDRSGGYTF

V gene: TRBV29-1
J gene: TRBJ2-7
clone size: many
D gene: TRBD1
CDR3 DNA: TGCAGCGTTCGGACAGGATCCTACGAGCAGTACTTC
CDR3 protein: CSVRTGSYEQYF

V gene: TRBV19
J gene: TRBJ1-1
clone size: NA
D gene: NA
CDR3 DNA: TGTGCCAGTACTTCCTCGGGCGGGCAGACAGAAGCTTTCTTT
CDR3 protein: CASTSSGGQTEAFF

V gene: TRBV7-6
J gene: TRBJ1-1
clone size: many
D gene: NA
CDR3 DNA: TGTGCCAGCAGCTTATCACAGGCCCGAAAGTTAGTCTCTGAAGCTTTCTTT
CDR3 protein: CASSLSQARKLVSEAFF

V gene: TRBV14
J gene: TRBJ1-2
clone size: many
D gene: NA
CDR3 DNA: TGTGCCAGCAGCCAAGATTCAGGGACTAACTATGGCTACACCTTC
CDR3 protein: CASSQDSGTNYGYTF

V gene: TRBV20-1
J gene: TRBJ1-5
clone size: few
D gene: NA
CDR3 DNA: TGCAGTGCTAGAGTTGGAGGGGTGGGGTATAGCAATCAGCCCCAGCATTTT
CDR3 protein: CSARVGGVGYSNQPQHF

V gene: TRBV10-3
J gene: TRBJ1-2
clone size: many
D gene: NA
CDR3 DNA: TGTGCCATCAGTGAGGGGGGAAACTATGGCTACACCTTC
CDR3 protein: CAISEGGNYGYTF

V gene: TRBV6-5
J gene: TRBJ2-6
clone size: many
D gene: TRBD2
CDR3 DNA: TGTGCCAGCAGGAGACTAGCGACATCCGTGTCCGTCCTGACTTTC
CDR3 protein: CASRRLATSVSVLTF